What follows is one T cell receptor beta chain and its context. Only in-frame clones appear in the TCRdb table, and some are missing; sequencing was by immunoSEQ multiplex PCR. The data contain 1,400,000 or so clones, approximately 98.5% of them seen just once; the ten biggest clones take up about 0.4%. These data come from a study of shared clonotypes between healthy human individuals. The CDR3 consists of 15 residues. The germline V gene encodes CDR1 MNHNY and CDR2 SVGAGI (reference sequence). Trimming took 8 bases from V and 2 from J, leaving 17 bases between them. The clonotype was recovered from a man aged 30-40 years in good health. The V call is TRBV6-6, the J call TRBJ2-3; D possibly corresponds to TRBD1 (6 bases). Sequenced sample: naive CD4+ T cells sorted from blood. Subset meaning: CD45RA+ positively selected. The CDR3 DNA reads TGTGCCAGCTCTCTGGGACACGACCACACAGATACGCAGTATTTT. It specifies CASSLGHDHTDTQYF.